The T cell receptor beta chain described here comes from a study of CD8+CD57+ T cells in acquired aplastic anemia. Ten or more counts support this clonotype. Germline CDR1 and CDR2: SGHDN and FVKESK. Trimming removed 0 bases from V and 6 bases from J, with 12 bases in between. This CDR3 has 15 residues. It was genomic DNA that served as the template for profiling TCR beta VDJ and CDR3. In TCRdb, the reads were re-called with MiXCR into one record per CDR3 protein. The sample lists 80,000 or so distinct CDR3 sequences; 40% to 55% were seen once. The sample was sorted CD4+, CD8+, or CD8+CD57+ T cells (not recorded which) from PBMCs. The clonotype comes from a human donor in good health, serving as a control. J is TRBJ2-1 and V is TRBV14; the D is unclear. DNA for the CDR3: TGTGCCAGCAGCCAAGAACTTCCCTTGGGCAATGAGCAGTTCTTC. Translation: CASSQELPLGNEQFF. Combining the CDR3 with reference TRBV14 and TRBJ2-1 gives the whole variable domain EAGVTQFPSHSVIEKGQTVTLRCDPISGHDNLYWYRRVMGKEIKFLLHFVKESKQDESGMPNNRFLAERTGGTYSTLKVQPAELEDSGVYFCASSQELPLGNEQFFGPGTRLTVL.